This T cell receptor beta chain emerged from a study of T cells in narcolepsy listed by TCRdb under 2018. For context, the study as a whole: The study enrolled patients with narcolepsy type 1 or type 2 (NT1, NT2) together with healthy control donors. The study used TCR Vbeta sequencing to track clonotypes in blood and CSF while looking for autoreactive T cells in narcolepsy patients that target self-antigens of hypocretin neurons (hypocretin, TRIB2).

Note on this clone: Its antigen is still unknown. Base qualities are missing; no much larger clone stands one base away.

Preparation of the library involved the immunoSEQ multiplex PCR assay. TCRdb took over this immuneACCESS table, retaining in-frame rearrangements with V and J assigned. Such tables are incomplete; in checked studies, under half of the missing clones stem from an unresolved V gene, and the remainder is unexplained. The sample table holds roughly 20,000 clones, of which 80% to 85% were seen once. Together, the top ten hold around 1.6% of the sample. The investigation overall reported the following: No sequences matching autoreactive T cell clones were present in some of the blood memory CD4+ repertoires from patients and controls. Autoreactive clonotypes were reported to be detected serially in the blood of the same patients and of different patients, but not in the blood of healthy controls. Patients and controls had comparable numbers of sequenced blood memory CD4+ clonotypes, averaging about 37,000 and 33,000, respectively. In plots comparing CSF and blood CD4+ T cell clonotypes from the same patient, HCRT-specific and TRIB2-specific autoreactive clonotypes were highlighted.

For TCR Vbeta sequencing, memory CD4+ T cells were sorted ex vivo from the peripheral blood of narcolepsy patients and healthy controls. The germline ends are 11 bases apart after V is trimmed by 2 bases and J by 3 bases. There are 14 amino acids in the CDR3, from cysteine to phenylalanine inclusive. Kept here is only the CDR3 DNA, which spans 42 bases and is read in frame from base 1. The germline V gene provides CDR1 LGHNA and CDR2 YSLEER. This sequence was found in a human donor in good health. The V and J segments used are TRBV4-3 and TRBJ2-7; no D gene can be assigned with confidence. The source material was memory (CD45RA-) CD4+ T cells from blood. The sample's cell subset or site label, in plain terms: memory T cells sorted ex vivo from peripheral blood. The CDR3 protein: CASSQLVPGYEQYF. The DNA is as follows: TGCGCCAGCAGCCAACTCGTACCGGGCTACGAGCAGTACTTC.